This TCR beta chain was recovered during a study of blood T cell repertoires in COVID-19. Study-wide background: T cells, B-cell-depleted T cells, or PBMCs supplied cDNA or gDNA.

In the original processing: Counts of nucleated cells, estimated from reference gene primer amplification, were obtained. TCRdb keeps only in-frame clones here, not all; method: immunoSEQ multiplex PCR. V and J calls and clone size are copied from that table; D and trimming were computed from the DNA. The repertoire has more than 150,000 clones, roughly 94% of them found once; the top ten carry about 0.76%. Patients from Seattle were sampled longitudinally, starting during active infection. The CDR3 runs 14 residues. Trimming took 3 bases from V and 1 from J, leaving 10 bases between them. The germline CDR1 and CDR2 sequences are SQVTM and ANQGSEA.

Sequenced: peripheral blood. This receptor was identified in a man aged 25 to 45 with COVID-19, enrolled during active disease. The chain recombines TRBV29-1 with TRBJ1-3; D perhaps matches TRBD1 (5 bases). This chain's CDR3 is CSVDKGLSGNTIYF. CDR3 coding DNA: TGCAGCGTTGATAAGGGGCTGTCTGGAAACACCATATATTTT. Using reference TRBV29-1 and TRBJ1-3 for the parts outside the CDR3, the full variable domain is SAVISQKPSRDICQRGTSLTIQCQVDSQVTMMFWYRQQPGQSLTLIATANQGSEATYESGFVIDKFPISRPNLTFSTLTVSNMSPEDSSIYLCSVDKGLSGNTIYFGEGSWLTVV.